These 8 T cell receptor beta chains came from one sample sequenced in a study of cytomegalovirus exposure and HLA in healthy donors. Clones were read by immunoSEQ multiplex PCR, and TCRdb kept only the in-frame ones, dropping some. This table has some 150,000 clones, around nine tenths appearing once. Sequencing was carried out using PBMCs. These receptors all stem from a woman aged 18-30 years in good health and CMV-seropositive.

V and J are TRBV5-4 and TRBJ1-2; tentative D call: TRBD1 (6 bases). V lost 0 bases, J lost 5 bases, and 11 bases lay in between. The germline V gene encodes CDR1 SGHNT and CDR2 YYREEE (reference sequence). This CDR3 region has 14 residues. The CDR3 DNA is TGTGCCAGCAGCTTGGGGACAGCGATATATGGCTACACCTTC. Its translation is CASSLGTAIYGYTF.

The V gene is TRBV19, the J gene TRBJ2-1; 12 bases fit TRBD2. The CDR3 runs 16 residues. Germline CDR1 is LNHDA and CDR2 is SQIVND (reference sequence). The trim removed 3 bases at V and 4 bases at J, leaving 4 bases unmatched. CDR3 DNA sequence: TGTGCCAGTAGTATGGCTAGCGGGAGGGTATACAATGAGCAGTTCTTC. This codes for CASSMASGRVYNEQFF. The variable domain in full, completed from reference TRBV19 and TRBJ2-1, reads DGGITQSPKYLFRKEGQNVTLSCEQNLNHDAMYWYRQDPGQGLRLIYYSQIVNDFQKGDIAEGYSVSREKKESFPLTVTSAQKNPTAFYLCASSMASGRVYNEQFFGPGTRLTVL.

This clone was detected only a few times. This rearrangement joins TRBV11-2 to TRBJ2-7; no reliable D call. This CDR3 region has 13 residues. The germline V and J ends were trimmed by 3 bases and 5 bases, with 11 bases remaining between them. Germline V gives CDR1 SGHAT, CDR2 FQNNGV. This chain's CDR3 is CASSLSSQNEQYF. The CDR3 DNA sequence: TGTGCCAGCAGCTTGAGTAGCCAGAACGAGCAGTACTTC.

V usage is TRBV7-9 and J usage is TRBJ1-4; 8 bases align to TRBD1. The germline gives CDR1 SEHNR, CDR2 FQNEAQ (reference sequence). V trimming: 5 bases; J trimming: 4 bases; junction bases outside the gene matches: 9. This CDR3 is 16 amino acids long. This CDR3 is CASSGTGQGLNEKLFF. The CDR3 DNA sequence: TGTGCCAGCAGCGGGACCGGACAGGGCCTTAATGAAAAACTGTTTTTT.

Of note for this clone: The sample contains more than one DNA sequence encoding this CDR3. This chain uses TRBV6-4 with TRBJ1-5; 8 bases are a match to TRBD1. The CDR3 is 15 amino acids. Per the germline V gene, CDR1 is MRHNA and CDR2 is SNTAGT. V lost 3 bases and J lost 3; bases outside the gene matches: 4. Written as DNA, the CDR3 is TGTGCCAGCAGTGAACAGGGGGGATCCAATCAGCCCCAGCATTTT. This gives the protein CASSEQGGSNQPQHF.

Only one count was recorded for this clone. J is TRBJ2-1 and V is TRBV1; the table's D call, TRBD2, was not checked against the DNA. TRBV1 represents a pseudogene. This CDR3 contains 15 residues. The CDR3 sequence: CTSNRLAGVFNEQFF. In DNA form, the CDR3 reads TGCACCAGCAACCGACTAGCGGGAGTGTTCAATGAGCAGTTCTTC.

V usage is TRBV28 and J usage is TRBJ2-7; D is ambiguous. CDR3 length: 15 amino acids. With 4 bases removed from V and 6 bases from J, the gap between germline ends came to 19 bases. Germline V gives CDR1 MDHEN, CDR2 SYDVKM. CDR3 coding DNA: TGTGCCAGCAGTTCCCACGCGCCAACTCCCGCCGAGCAGTACTTC. Protein sequence: CASSSHAPTPAEQYF.

This CDR3 reads CASSFSLTLVAGASGEQFF. The CDR3 region has the DNA TGTGCCAGCAGCTTCTCCCTGACCCTGGTAGCGGGAGCTAGCGGTGAGCAGTTCTTC. This rearrangement joins TRBV7-9 to TRBJ2-1, with 9 bases fitting TRBD2. Germline assignment: CDR1 SEHNR and CDR2 FQNEAQ (reference sequence). With V trimmed by 3 bases and J by 9 bases, 21 bases remained unmatched. The CDR3 runs to 19 residues. The full variable domain, in which reference TRBV7-9 and TRBJ2-1 provide the parts outside the CDR3, is DTGVSQNPRHKITKRGQNVTFRCDPISEHNRLYWYRQTLGQGPEFLTYFQNEAQLEKSRLLSDRFSAERPKGSFSTLEIQRTEQGDSAMYLCASSFSLTLVAGASGEQFFGPGTRLTVL.